Following are 29 T cell receptor beta chains from one sample sequenced in a study of T cells expressing NK-cell markers. TCRdb derives one entry per CDR3 protein from the 5' RACE reads, leaving out DNA. This sample's table has 25,000 to 35,000 distinct CDR3 sequences. Sequencing used blood T cells: a sorted CD56 or NKG2C T cell subset, CD4+ or CD8+ T cells, or bulk PBMC T cells (not recorded which). These receptors were obtained from a woman between 18 and 75 years old in good health.

The CDR3 loop reads CASSPHRAEYTGELFF. J is TRBJ2-2 and V is TRBV5-1; TCRdb names TRBD2, which stays unverified in the absence of DNA. In germline, CDR1 is SGHRS, CDR2 YFSETQ. The CDR3 sequence is 16 residues long. Full variable domain (remainder filled in from reference TRBV5-1 and TRBJ2-2): KAGVTQTPRYLIKTRGQQVTLSCSPISGHRSVSWYQQTPGQGLQFLFEYFSETQRNKGNFPGRFSGRQFSNSRSEMNVSTLELGDSALYLCASSPHRAEYTGELFFGEGSRLTVL.

The chain is built from TRBV12-3 or TRBV12-4 and TRBJ1-5. The CDR3 length is 13 residues. The CDR3 protein is CASNQAGDQPQHF.

The chain joins TRBV4-1 to TRBJ2-5; the D call of TRBD1 rests on TCRdb alone, since no DNA is present to check it. Germline assignment: CDR1 MGHRA and CDR2 YSYEKL. The CDR3 sequence is 17 residues long. CDR3 in amino acids: CASSQDWDREYRETQYF.

The chain joins TRBV27 to TRBJ2-2. The CDR3 consists of 16 residues. Germline CDR1 reads MNHEY; CDR2 reads SMNVEV (reference sequence). The CDR3 protein is CASSLYARPNTGELFF.

The gene calls are TRBV7-9 and TRBJ2-2; TCRdb reports TRBD1, a call that lacks DNA to check it against. This CDR3 spans 15 amino acids. Looked up from germline, CDR1 is SEHNR and CDR2 is FQNEAQ (reference sequence). CDR3 sequence: CASSYGQGVGGELFF.

The chain links TRBV29-1 to TRBJ2-7; the D call from TCRdb, TRBD1, cannot be confirmed without DNA. CDR3 size: 15 residues. Germline CDR1 and CDR2: SQVTM and ANQGSEA. The CDR3 sequence: CSVEESGGRSYEQYF.

The genes are TRBV28 and TRBJ1-1; TCRdb designates TRBD1, a call that cannot be tested without DNA. The CDR3 has 14 residues. Germline CDR1 reads MDHEN; CDR2 reads SYDVKM. The CDR3 loop is CASSASDSYTEAFF.

The V gene is TRBV29-1, the J gene TRBJ2-1; the TRBD1 assignment by TCRdb is unverifiable without DNA. The CDR3 runs to 16 residues. The germline gives CDR1 SQVTM, CDR2 ANQGSEA. This CDR3 is CSVEPLKGGSYNEQFF.

This chain uses TRBV7-9 with TRBJ2-1; the D call of TRBD2 rests on TCRdb alone, since no DNA is present to check it. The CDR3 is 17 residues long. In germline, CDR1 is SEHNR, CDR2 FQNEAQ (reference sequence). Here the CDR3 reads CASSLGSLVSGLNEQFF.

The chain joins TRBV4-1 to TRBJ1-6; no DNA is available, so the TRBD1 call from TCRdb remains unchecked. Germline CDR1 MGHRA, CDR2 YSYEKL. This CDR3 has 16 residues. CDR3 sequence: CASSQGRQAYNSPLHF.

The rearrangement uses TRBV5-1 and TRBJ2-7; with no DNA, the TCRdb D assignment of TRBD2 cannot be verified. This CDR3 comprises 17 residues. In germline, CDR1 is SGHRS, CDR2 YFSETQ. The CDR3: CASSLTSGSPSSYEQYF.

This chain connects TRBV11-3 to TRBJ2-1. CDR3 size: 15 residues. CDR1 and CDR2 (germline): SGHNT, YENEEA. CDR3 amino acids: CASSYSGSFYNEQFF. Together with reference TRBV11-3 and TRBJ2-1, the CDR3 gives the full variable domain: EAGVVQSPRYKIIEKKQPVAFWCNPISGHNTLYWYLQNLGQGPELLIRYENEEAVDDSQLPKDRFSAERLKGVDSTLKIQPAELGDSAVYLCASSYSGSFYNEQFFGPGTRLTVL.

V and J are TRBV4-1 and TRBJ2-5; checking the TCRdb D call of TRBD2 is not possible without DNA. CDR1 is MGHRA, CDR2 YSYEKL, per germline. This CDR3 comprises 17 residues. The CDR3 protein is CASSQENGLGRQETQYF.

The chain links TRBV15 to TRBJ2-5; TCRdb names TRBD1, which stays unverified in the absence of DNA. Per the germline V gene, CDR1 is LNHNV and CDR2 is YYDKDF (reference sequence). There are 16 residues in the CDR3. This CDR3 reads CATSRGPGTGEETQYF.

This chain uses TRBV29-1 with TRBJ2-7; there is no DNA to check the TCRdb D call of TRBD1. This CDR3 is built from 12 residues. The germline gives CDR1 SQVTM, CDR2 ANQGSEA. CDR3 loop: CSVTGTWGEQYF.

The V call is TRBV13, the J call TRBJ2-1. Germline V lookup: CDR1 PRHDT, CDR2 FYEKMQ (reference sequence). The CDR3 loop spans 13 amino acids. The CDR3 sequence is CASSPYASLEQFF.

V is TRBV12-3 or TRBV12-4 and J is TRBJ2-1; TCRdb's D call, TRBD1, is unchecked because there is no DNA. CDR3 length: 15 amino acids. The CDR3 loop is CASSPGTGKDNEQFF.

The rearrangement joins TRBV30 to TRBJ2-5; TCRdb names TRBD1, which stays unverified in the absence of DNA. From germline, CDR1 is GTSNPN and CDR2 SVGIG (reference sequence). This CDR3 comprises 15 residues. The CDR3 is CAWGGPGQVQETQYF.

Here the CDR3 reads CASSLRGLDTEAFF. The rearrangement uses TRBV12-3 or TRBV12-4 and TRBJ1-1; the TRBD1 assignment by TCRdb is unverifiable without DNA. The CDR3 consists of 14 residues.

The chain recombines TRBV4-2 with TRBJ2-5. The CDR3 runs to 13 residues. Germline V gives CDR1 LGHNA, CDR2 YNFKEQ. The CDR3 here is CASSARDEETQYF.

The chain combines TRBV7-8 with TRBJ1-2; TCRdb proposes TRBD1, but this gene call is untestable without DNA. Germline V gene lookup returns CDR1 SGHVS and CDR2 FQNEAQ. This CDR3 has 15 residues. The CDR3 protein is CASTNDREANYGYTF. The complete variable domain, with remaining parts taken from reference TRBV7-8 and TRBJ1-2, reads GAGVSQSPRYKVAKRGQDVALRCDPISGHVSLFWYQQALGQGPEFLTYFQNEAQLDKSGLPSDRFFAERPEGSVSTLKIQRTQQEDSAVYLCASTNDREANYGYTFGSGTRLTVV.

This sequence joins TRBV7-8 and TRBJ2-5; TCRdb's D call, TRBD1, is unchecked because there is no DNA. Germline V lookup: CDR1 SGHVS, CDR2 FQNEAQ. The CDR3 runs 14 residues. The CDR3: CASSSLQGWETQYF.

CDR3 loop: CASSRNKGHYEQYF. The J gene is TRBJ2-7, the V gene TRBV4-1. This CDR3 comprises 14 residues. The germline V gene has CDR1 MGHRA and CDR2 YSYEKL.

V is TRBV7-8 and J is TRBJ2-1; there is no DNA to check the TCRdb D call of TRBD1. Germline CDR1 reads SGHVS; CDR2 reads FQNEAQ. The CDR3 has 13 amino acids. The CDR3 is CASSLLSDNEQFF.

The V call is TRBV7-9, the J call TRBJ2-7; absent DNA, TCRdb's TRBD2 call cannot be checked. The germline V gene has CDR1 SEHNR and CDR2 FQNEAQ (reference sequence). This CDR3 has 16 residues. The CDR3 sequence is CASSSTTGPRSYEQYF.

This rearrangement joins TRBV4-2 to TRBJ2-3; absent DNA, TCRdb's TRBD1 call cannot be checked. The CDR3 loop spans 15 amino acids. In germline, CDR1 is LGHNA, CDR2 YNFKEQ. CDR3 in amino acids: CASSQPGQGGDTQYF.

The genes are TRBV27 and TRBJ2-5; TCRdb's D gene call, TRBD2, goes unchecked for lack of DNA. The germline CDR1 and CDR2 sequences are MNHEY and SMNVEV (reference sequence). The CDR3 runs to 14 residues. Here the CDR3 reads CASRPGLAGETQYF.

The chain joins TRBV27 to TRBJ1-6. Germline V gene data show CDR1 as MNHEY and CDR2 as SMNVEV (reference sequence). The CDR3 consists of 15 residues. The CDR3 reads CASSRLSSYNSPLHF.

This chain uses TRBV4-1 with TRBJ1-6; TCRdb returns TRBD1, unconfirmable since there is no DNA. Germline CDR1 reads MGHRA; CDR2 reads YSYEKL. This CDR3 comprises 14 residues. CDR3 residues: CASSQAGVNSPLHF.